Listed here is a single TCR beta chain. Losses at the gene ends were 2 bases for V and 7 bases for J; bases not matched to a gene: 11. The V gene's germline CDR1 is LGHNA and CDR2 YNFKEQ. CDR3 size: 17 residues. This sample is drawn from a study of blood T cell repertoires in COVID-19. Data came from immunoSEQ multiplex PCR; TCRdb stores just in-frame clones and leaves some out. Of over 150,000 clones in the sample, around 82% were seen once. This receptor was taken from a man aged 40-49 years who had recovered from COVID-19. This chain uses TRBV4-2 with TRBJ2-2, with TRBD2 matching over 9 bases. The sample comprised PBMCs or T cells enriched from blood (not recorded which). The CDR3 DNA reads TGTGCCAGCAGCCAACGCCTGGGGCTAGCGGGGAACGGGGAGCTGTTTTTT. It yields the protein CASSQRLGLAGNGELFF.